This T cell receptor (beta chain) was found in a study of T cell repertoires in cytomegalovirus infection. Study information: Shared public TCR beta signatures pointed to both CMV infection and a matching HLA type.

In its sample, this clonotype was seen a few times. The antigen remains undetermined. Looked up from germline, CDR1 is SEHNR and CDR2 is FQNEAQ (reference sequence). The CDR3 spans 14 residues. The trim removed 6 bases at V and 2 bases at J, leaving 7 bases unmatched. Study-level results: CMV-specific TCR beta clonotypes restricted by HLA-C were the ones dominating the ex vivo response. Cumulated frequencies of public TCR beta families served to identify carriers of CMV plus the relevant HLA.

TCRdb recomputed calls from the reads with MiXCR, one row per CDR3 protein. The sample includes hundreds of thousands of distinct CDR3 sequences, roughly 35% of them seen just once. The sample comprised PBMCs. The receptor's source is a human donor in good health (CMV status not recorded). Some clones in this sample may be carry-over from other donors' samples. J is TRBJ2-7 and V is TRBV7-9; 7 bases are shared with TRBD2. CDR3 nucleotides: TGTGCCAGCAGATCTACCGGGACTACCTACGAGCAGTACTTC. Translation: CASRSTGTTYEQYF.